This T cell receptor (beta chain) appears in the sequencing data of a study of T cell changes during pregnancy in multiple sclerosis. Sequenced by immunoSEQ multiplex PCR; TCRdb stores in-frame clones only, minus some. The sample gives approximately 40,000 clones, 85% to 95% of which show up once; 1.3% is in the top ten. This CDR3 comprises 14 residues. Deletions cut 2 bases from V and 0 bases from J, with 7 bases between. Germline loops: CDR1 WSHSY, CDR2 SAAADI. Input material: peripheral blood. This TCR was sampled from a female donor with multiple sclerosis, enrolled in a pregnancy study. The chain joins TRBV10-2 to TRBJ1-1, with a tentative D call TRBD1 (5 bases). The CDR3 loop reads CASSEGQLNTEAFF. The CDR3 DNA sequence: TGCGCCAGCAGTGAGGGACAACTGAACACTGAAGCTTTCTTT.